Listed below are T cell receptor beta chains from one sample, sequenced in a study of cytomegalovirus exposure and HLA in healthy donors. Libraries were prepared by immunoSEQ multiplex PCR; TCRdb keeps only in-frame clonotypes and omits some of them. The sample holds roughly 130,000 clones, roughly 88% seen once. The sample comprised PBMCs. These receptors originate from a boy between 10 and 17 years old in good health and CMV-seronegative. Each CDR3 is given with its conserved first and last residue. Each record gives: CDR3 protein, clone size, V gene, CDR3 length. For some rows the clone size is stated as once, few or many, or as a class when expanded; others skip it.

CASSLTGRTYEQYF	-	TRBV19	14
CSVEEISGWLLYEQYF	-	TRBV29-1	16
CASSGSTHSSTDTQYF	-	TRBV5-1	16
CSAKGANEQFF	-	TRBV20-1	11
CASSLGQSNSPLHF	-	TRBV19	14
CASSPSGSTDTQYF	-	TRBV5-4	14
CASSPSGGYTDTQYF	-	TRBV9	15
CASSVGQGVIYGYTF	-	TRBV9	15
CASSLGQGGTYEQYF	-	TRBV7-2	15
CASSRLPGGEQFF	-	TRBV2	13
CSVQTGLNTGAFF	-	TRBV29-1	13
CASSLGTGGSSQPQHF	-	TRBV27	16
CASSQSLASTDTQYF	-	TRBV4-1	15
CASSHLTGGAQTQYF	-	TRBV14	15
CSSSLDLLGQEKLFF	-	TRBV7-9	15
CASSFTPSRVHSGELFF	-	TRBV7-8	17
CASSLSGRVLSGANVLTF	-	TRBV7-9	18
CASSLAGTKYQETQYF	-	TRBV5-4	16
CASSPEDGTSGYNEQFF	once	TRBV9	17
CASSPNGGAVSYEQYF	-	TRBV7-2	16
CASREGTVSNQPQHF	-	TRBV6-1	15